Shown below are 11 T cell receptor beta chains from a single sample sequenced in a study of T cell repertoires in cytomegalovirus infection. TCRdb re-called the reads with MiXCR, one entry per CDR3 protein. The top ten hold less than 9.5% of the sample, which has about 680,000 distinct CDR3 sequences, 20% to 30% seen once. The sequenced material came from CD8+ T cells from PBMCs. Receptors originate from a human donor in good health (CMV status not recorded). Some clones in this sample may be carry-over from other donors' samples.

The chain joins TRBV7-1 to TRBJ2-7; D gene uncertain. TRBV7-1 is annotated as an ORF whose role is uncertain. CDR3 size: 14 residues. Deletions cut 5 bases from V and 5 bases from J, with 16 bases between. The CDR3 region is CASSLSRSGNEQYF. The CDR3 region has the DNA TGTGCCAGCAGCCTGTCCCGATCGGGCAACGAGCAGTACTTC.

The chain employs TRBV6-8 and TRBJ1-5, with D hard to call. Germline V gives CDR1 MNHGY, CDR2 SAAAGT. CDR3 length: 15 amino acids. V was trimmed by 0 bases and J by 3 bases, leaving 9 bases between them. The CDR3 coding sequence is TGTGCCAGCAGTTACTCGGCAGCGCTCAATCAGCCCCAGCATTTT. Protein product: CASSYSAALNQPQHF.

This clonotype came up many times. This chain connects TRBV12-3 or TRBV12-4 to TRBJ2-1, with 7 bases identical to TRBD1. With 8 bases clipped from V and 4 bases from J, the junction kept 11 bases outside the gene matches. The CDR3 runs to 15 residues. DNA of the CDR3: TGTGCCAGCCTTAAAGCCAGGGGGAGTTACAATGAGCAGTTCTTC. It translates to CASLKARGSYNEQFF.

The chain couples TRBV7-9 to TRBJ2-3; D unresolved. V shed 1 base and J shed 1 base, with 6 bases lying between them. The CDR3 covers 14 residues. Germline-derived CDR1 and CDR2 are SEHNR and FQNEAQ (reference sequence). The CDR3 sequence is CASSLVFGTDTQYF. DNA of the CDR3: TGTGCCAGCAGCTTAGTTTTTGGCACAGATACGCAGTATTTT.

This clonotype was picked up many times. CDR3 in amino acids: CASSSTGKSEAFF. CDR3 coding DNA: TGTGCCAGCAGCTCGACAGGGAAATCTGAAGCTTTCTTT. V and J are TRBV7-9 and TRBJ1-1; 7 bases agree with TRBD1. This CDR3 contains 13 residues. Germline CDR1 SEHNR, CDR2 FQNEAQ (reference sequence). V lost 4 bases to trimming and J lost 6 bases; unmatched junction nucleotides: 5.

As regards this clonotype: The junction does not match germline at one end; this may be a read error. V gene TRBV15 combines with J gene TRBJ1-2; D is unresolved. The CDR3 totals 15 residues. CDR1 and CDR2 (germline): LNHNV, YYDKDF (reference sequence). CDR3 amino acids: CVTSRERQANYGYTF. CDR3 bases: TGTGTCACCAGCAGAGAGAGGCAAGCTAACTATGGCTACACCTTC. Full variable domain (remainder filled in from reference TRBV15 and TRBJ1-2): DAMVIQNPRYQVTQFGKPVTLSCSQTLNHNVMYWYQQKSSQAPKLLFHYYDKDFNNEADTPDNFQSRRPNTSFCFLDIRSPGLGDTAMYLCVTSRERQANYGYTFGSGTRLTVV.

The genes are TRBV12-3 or TRBV12-4 and TRBJ1-5; TRBD1 might be the D (5 bases). CDR3 size: 15 residues. V lost 6 bases and J 1 base, leaving 13 bases between the germline ends. DNA for the CDR3: TGTGCCAGCAGCCCCAGGGTGGGGAGCAATCAGCCCCAGCATTTT. This encodes CASSPRVGSNQPQHF.

In this sample, this clonotype turned up a few times. The genes are TRBV4-1 and TRBJ2-1; 8 positions match TRBD2. This CDR3 has 15 residues. With 1 base clipped from V and 5 bases from J, the junction kept 4 bases outside the gene matches. Germline assignment: CDR1 MGHRA and CDR2 YSYEKL. CDR3 residues: CASSQVSGGDNEQFF. The CDR3 DNA reads as TGCGCCAGCAGCCAAGTAAGCGGGGGAGACAATGAGCAGTTCTTC.

The gene calls are TRBV28 and TRBJ2-7; 7 nucleotides agree with TRBD1. The CDR3 spans 15 residues. Germline V gene sequence: CDR1 MDHEN, CDR2 SYDVKM. With 5 bases clipped from V and 1 base from J, the junction kept 8 bases outside the gene matches. In nucleotides, the CDR3 is TGTGCCAGCAGTCCTCCGGGACAGATATCCTACGAGCAGTACGTC. This codes for CASSPPGQISYEQYV.

This clonotype was detected only a few times. J is TRBJ1-5 and V is TRBV6-5, with a weak D call TRBD1 (6 bases). This CDR3 has 15 residues. The germline V gene has CDR1 MNHEY and CDR2 SVGAGI. Trimming removed 0 bases from V and 7 bases from J, with 13 bases in between. As DNA, the CDR3 is TGTGCCAGCAGTTACTCGATAGCGGGGGCACAGCCCCAGCATTTT. Residues: CASSYSIAGAQPQHF.

This clonotype has ten or more counts. The CDR3 spells CASSMNRKATEAFF. The DNA for the CDR3 is TGTGCCAGCAGTATGAACCGAAAGGCCACTGAAGCTTTCTTT. The V and J genes are TRBV28 and TRBJ1-1; D gene unclear. Germline CDR1 and CDR2: MDHEN and SYDVKM. The CDR3 runs 14 residues. The germline V and J ends were trimmed by 5 bases and 4 bases, with 14 bases remaining between them.